The 14 T cell receptor beta chains reported below all come from one sample, sequenced in a study of cytomegalovirus exposure and HLA in healthy donors. Primers: 60 Vbeta forward and 13 Jbeta reverse. TCRdb keeps only in-frame clones here, not all; method: immunoSEQ multiplex PCR. The table includes around 220,000 clones, about 74% detected once. Sequencing input: PBMCs. These receptors were taken from a man between 35 and 55 years old in good health and CMV-seronegative.

This clone was picked up a small number of times. This chain links TRBV19 with TRBJ1-5; D gene unclear. Trimming removed 5 bases from V and 9 bases from J, with 8 bases in between. Looked up from germline, CDR1 is LNHDA and CDR2 is SQIVND (reference sequence). CDR3 length: 11 residues. The CDR3: CASSRNGPQHF. CDR3 sequence (DNA): TGTGCCAGTAGTCGTAACGGGCCCCAGCATTTT.

Here the CDR3 reads CASSQGLAGDNEQFF. CDR3 DNA sequence: TGTGCCAGCAGCCAAGGACTAGCGGGGGACAATGAGCAGTTCTTC. This chain links TRBV7-6 with TRBJ2-1; 13 bases fit TRBD2. The germline CDR1 and CDR2 sequences are SGHVS and FNYEAQ. The CDR3 runs to 15 residues. Trimming took 5 bases from V and 5 from J; bases not matched to a gene: 3.

The chain combines TRBV10-3 with TRBJ2-2, with D possibly being TRBD1 (7 bases). The V gene's germline CDR1 is ENHRY and CDR2 SYGVKD. CDR3 length: 14 amino acids. Trimming cost V 5 bases and J 5 bases, with 12 bases left between them. CDR3 residues: CAISLAGGTGELFF. DNA of the CDR3: TGTGCCATCAGTCTGGCAGGGGGGACCGGGGAGCTGTTTTTT.

The CDR3 here is CASSQTRRDNEQFF. CDR3 DNA: TGTGCCAGCAGCCAAACGAGACGGGACAATGAGCAGTTCTTC. The genes are TRBV4-2 and TRBJ2-1; D not certain. There are 14 residues in the CDR3. Looked up from germline, CDR1 is LGHNA and CDR2 is YNFKEQ. V was trimmed by 2 bases and J by 5 bases, leaving 10 bases between them.

The chain combines TRBV5-1 with TRBJ2-5, with unresolved D. From germline, CDR1 is SGHRS and CDR2 YFSETQ. The V end lost 0 bases, the J end lost 0 bases, and 6 bases lay between the germline ends. The CDR3 loop spans 14 amino acids. The CDR3 DNA is TGCGCCAGCAGCTTGGATCGGTACCAAGAGACCCAGTACTTC. This translates into CASSLDRYQETQYF.

The chain has TRBV25-1 and TRBJ2-3, with 7 nucleotides matching TRBD2. The germline V gene has CDR1 MGHDK and CDR2 SYGVNS. With V trimmed by 0 bases and J by 3 bases, 6 bases remained unmatched. The CDR3 length is 16 residues. The CDR3 here is CASSEYGGGPTDTQYF. CDR3 sequence (DNA): TGTGCCAGCAGTGAATATGGGGGAGGGCCAACAGATACGCAGTATTTT.

The chain is built from TRBV29-1 and TRBJ2-6; D ambiguous. The germline V gene encodes CDR1 SQVTM and CDR2 ANQGSEA. V dropped 1 base and J dropped 0 bases, with 7 bases sitting between them. CDR3 size: 15 residues. CDR3 sequence (DNA): TGCAGCGTTGAAGTCCCAGTCTCTGGGGCCAACGTCCTGACTTTC. This encodes CSVEVPVSGANVLTF.

Here the CDR3 reads CAWTLGWGDQYF. The CDR3 DNA reads as TGTGCCTGGACCCTAGGGTGGGGGGACCAGTACTTC. The chain joins TRBV30 to TRBJ2-5; possibly TRBD2 for D (6 bases). The CDR3 has 12 residues. V was cut by 4 bases and J by 10 bases, with 16 bases left in between. Germline V gives CDR1 GTSNPN, CDR2 SVGIG (reference sequence).

V is TRBV27 and J is TRBJ2-5, with 10 bases matching TRBD1. In germline, CDR1 is MNHEY, CDR2 SMNVEV (reference sequence). The trim removed 5 bases at V and 7 bases at J, leaving 13 bases unmatched. CDR3 size: 16 residues. CDR3 DNA sequence: TGTGCCAGCAGTGCGCACCCCGGGACAGGGGAAGGGACCCAGTACTTC. Its protein product is CASSAHPGTGEGTQYF.

This chain connects TRBV5-1 to TRBJ2-7; 7 bases agree with TRBD1. The CDR3 has 14 residues. J gave up 5 bases and V 5 bases, and 10 bases lay outside the gene matches. Per germline, CDR1 SGHRS and CDR2 YFSETQ. As DNA, the CDR3 is TGCGCCAGCAGGCAGACAGGGAAATACGACGAGCAGTACTTC. Translated, it gives CASRQTGKYDEQYF.

The chain joins TRBV7-6 to TRBJ2-7, with 9 bases that match TRBD2. Germline CDR1 SGHVS, CDR2 FNYEAQ. The CDR3 loop spans 14 amino acids. Losses at the gene ends were 5 bases for V and 1 base for J; bases not matched to a gene: 3. The CDR3 region has the DNA TGTGCCAGCAGCCTTAGCGGGGGATCCTACGAGCAGTACTTC. Its protein product is CASSLSGGSYEQYF.

The chain links TRBV21-1 to TRBJ1-1; the D call TRBD1 from the table was never checked on the DNA. TRBV21-1 is an annotated pseudogene. This CDR3 is 16 amino acids long. CDR3 in amino acids: CASSKRKGQAYTEAFF. The CDR3 DNA reads TGTGCCAGCAGCAAACGGAAGGGACAGGCTTACACTGAAGCTTTCTTT.

The gene calls are TRBV29-1 and TRBJ1-3, with TRBD1 as a possible D gene (5 bases). CDR1 and CDR2 (germline): SQVTM, ANQGSEA. Trimming took 6 bases from V and 4 from J, leaving 10 bases between them. This CDR3 is 12 amino acids long. CDR3 DNA: TGCAGCGTGGGGACTGAGGGAAACACCATATATTTT. The encoded protein is CSVGTEGNTIYF.

This clone was recorded a few times. V usage is TRBV5-6 and J usage is TRBJ1-1; D is unresolved. Germline CDR1 reads SGHDT; CDR2 reads YYEEEE. Trimming removed 4 bases from V and 1 base from J, with 14 bases in between. This CDR3 comprises 15 residues. The CDR3 coding sequence is TGTGCCAGCAGCGTGTCCGGGAGGTGGAACACTGAAGCTTTCTTT. This gives the protein CASSVSGRWNTEAFF.